Included here is one TCR beta chain sequence, with context. It lacks a known antigen. No base-level quality is on record; no much larger clone is a single base apart. Library generation was performed with the immunoSEQ multiplex PCR assay. To provide template for TCR sequencing, every sample had RNA extracted and reverse transcribed into cDNA. SuperScript III was used to make first-strand cDNA, primed with a 2:1 mix of oligo-dT and random hexamers. Amplification bias was assessed with a synthetic immune receptor repertoire, and residual bias was removed computationally. As for how the authors treated the data: After raw reads were preprocessed to remove errors, the CDR3 was defined following IMGT conventions as running from the conserved cysteine to phenylalanine. Clonality was computed as 1 minus the Shannon entropy, with the entropy normalized by log2 of the number of productive unique TCRs. Scalp TCRbeta sequences were cross-referenced with sorted blood CD4 and CD8 repertoires so that the CD4 or CD8 identity of scalp clones could be inferred. This is the immuneACCESS table as TCRdb keeps it, with only in-frame sequences that have V and J called. A part of the clones is gone; compared with another copy, unresolved V genes explain less than half, and the rest is unexplained. V, J and clone size are those of that table, while D and trimming were read from the DNA. The sample yields 75,000 to 100,000 clones; 40% to 55% were counted once. The ten most abundant clones make up 0.75% to 0.9% of the sample.

Counted from cysteine to phenylalanine, this CDR3 has 18 amino acids. Only the CDR3 part of the read is kept: 54 bases, read in frame from the first base. The junction shows trimming of 8 bases on V and 5 bases on J, plus 30 bases between the germline ends. Looking up the germline V gene yields CDR1 MDHEN and CDR2 SYDVKM. This entry comes from a study of CD8+ T cells in alopecia areata listed by TCRdb under 2018. Regarding the study in general: Treated patients were enrolled in an open-label pilot trial of oral tofacitinib at 5 to 10 mg twice daily for moderate-to-severe alopecia areata. Patients received tofacitinib for 6 to 18 months and were then followed off drug for 6 months to check for delayed response and recurrence. To study T cell clonal expansion in alopecia areata, the researchers applied high-throughput TCRbeta sequencing to both the C3H/HeJ mouse model and human patients. On the human side, TCRbeta sequencing was run on scalp tissue and on sorted CD4+ and CD8+ peripheral blood T cells from healthy controls and from alopecia areata patients with either patchy or totalis/universalis disease. Tofacitinib-treated patients had biopsies at baseline and at 4 and 24 weeks of treatment, with a later scalp biopsy in several patients. Scalp clonality was compared across normal scalp (n=4), patchy alopecia areata scalp (n=8), and alopecia totalis/universalis scalp (n=8). RNA was extracted with the PAXgene miRNA kit for fixed scalp, the miRNeasy kit for PBMCs, and the RNeasy kit for mouse skin. Amplification of TCRbeta CDR3 regions was done by immunoSEQ multiplex PCR using 35 Vbeta forward primers and 13 Jbeta reverse primers. On the study overall, not on this receptor specifically: Unlike mouse skin, where gammadelta T cells dominate, normal human skin contains resident alphabeta T cells that get sequenced too, which complicates analysis of the scalp TCR repertoire. Shared TCR sequences between patients were less evident than in mice, which may be partly attributable to HLA diversity in the patient population. Compared with normal scalp, lesional scalp had higher clonality and more expanded CD8+ clones, particularly in alopecia totalis/universalis, a pattern that suggests antigenic drive.

Lesional scalp punch biopsies and peripheral blood were obtained from alopecia areata patients. PBMCs were isolated by density centrifugation and stained for CD3, CD4 and CD8, after which CD4+ and CD8+ T cells were sorted on a FACSAria. This TCR came from a human donor with alopecia areata. The chain links TRBV28 with TRBJ2-5; possibly the D gene is TRBD2, per 7 matching bases. Input material: CD4+ T cells sorted from blood. At the DNA level, the sequence is TGTGCCAGCGGCCCTGGGGGGCTAGCGGCAACCTGGGGGGAGACCCAGTACTTC. It encodes CASGPGGLAATWGETQYF.